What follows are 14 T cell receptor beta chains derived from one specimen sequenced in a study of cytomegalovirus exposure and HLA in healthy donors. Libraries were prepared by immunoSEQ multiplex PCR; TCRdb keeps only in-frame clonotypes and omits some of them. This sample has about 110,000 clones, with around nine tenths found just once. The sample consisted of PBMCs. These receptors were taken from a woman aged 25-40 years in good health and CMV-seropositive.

Here the CDR3 DNA reads TGTGCCAGCAGTGTCACAATGAACACTGAAGCTTTCTTT. Translation gives CASSVTMNTEAFF. The chain joins TRBV2 to TRBJ1-1; D unclear. The V and J ends lost 4 bases and 0 bases respectively, with 6 bases between them. Germline V gene data show CDR1 as SNHLY and CDR2 as FYNNEI. CDR3 size: 13 residues.

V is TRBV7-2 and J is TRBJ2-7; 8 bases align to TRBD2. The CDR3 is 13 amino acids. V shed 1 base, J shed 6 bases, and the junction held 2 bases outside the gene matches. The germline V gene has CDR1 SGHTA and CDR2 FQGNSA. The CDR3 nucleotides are TGTGCCAGCAGCTTAGTTCGGGGGGGCGAGCAGTACTTC. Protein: CASSLVRGGEQYF.

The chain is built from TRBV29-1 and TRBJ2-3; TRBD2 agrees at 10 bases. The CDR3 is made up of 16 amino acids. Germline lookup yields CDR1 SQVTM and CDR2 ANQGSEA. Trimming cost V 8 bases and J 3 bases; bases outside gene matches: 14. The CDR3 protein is CSSRRASGSRTDTQYF. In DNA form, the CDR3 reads TGCAGCTCAAGGAGGGCTAGCGGGAGTAGGACAGATACGCAGTATTTT.

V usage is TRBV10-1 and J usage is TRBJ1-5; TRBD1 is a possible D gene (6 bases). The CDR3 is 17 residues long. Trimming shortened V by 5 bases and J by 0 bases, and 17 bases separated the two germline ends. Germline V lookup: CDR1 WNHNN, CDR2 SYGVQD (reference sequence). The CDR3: CASSIQDSTHSNQPQHF. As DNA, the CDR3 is TGCGCCAGCAGTATTCAGGACAGCACTCATAGCAATCAGCCCCAGCATTTT.

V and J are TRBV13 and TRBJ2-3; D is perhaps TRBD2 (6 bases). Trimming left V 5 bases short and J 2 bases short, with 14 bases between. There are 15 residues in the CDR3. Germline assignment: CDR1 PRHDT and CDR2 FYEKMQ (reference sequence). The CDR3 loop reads CASSRRGDYTDTQYF. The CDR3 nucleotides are TGTGCCAGCAGCCGGAGGGGTGACTACACAGATACGCAGTATTTT.

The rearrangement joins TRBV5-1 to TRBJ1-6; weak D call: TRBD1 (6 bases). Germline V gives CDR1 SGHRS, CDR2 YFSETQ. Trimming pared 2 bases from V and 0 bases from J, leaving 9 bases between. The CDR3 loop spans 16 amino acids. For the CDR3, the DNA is TGCGCCAGCAGCTTACAGGGAAGCTCCTATAATTCACCCCTCCACTTT. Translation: CASSLQGSSYNSPLHF.

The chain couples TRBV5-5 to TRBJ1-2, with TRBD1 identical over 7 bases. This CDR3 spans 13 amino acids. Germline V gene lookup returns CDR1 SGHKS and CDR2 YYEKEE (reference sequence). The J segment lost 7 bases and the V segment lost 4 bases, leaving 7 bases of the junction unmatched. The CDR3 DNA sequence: TGTGCCAGCAGCGTGACAGGGTTACCTGGCTACACCTTC. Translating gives CASSVTGLPGYTF.

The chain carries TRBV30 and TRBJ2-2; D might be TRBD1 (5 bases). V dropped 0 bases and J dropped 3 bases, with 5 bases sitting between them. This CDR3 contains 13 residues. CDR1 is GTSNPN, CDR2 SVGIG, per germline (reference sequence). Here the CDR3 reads CAWSVGDTGELFF. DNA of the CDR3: TGTGCCTGGAGTGTAGGGGACACCGGGGAGCTGTTTTTT.

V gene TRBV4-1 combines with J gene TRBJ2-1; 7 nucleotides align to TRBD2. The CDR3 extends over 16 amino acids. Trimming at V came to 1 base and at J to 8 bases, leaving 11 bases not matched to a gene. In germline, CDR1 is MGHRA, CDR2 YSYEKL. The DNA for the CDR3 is TGCGCCAGCAGCCAAGTAGAAGCGGGGTTCTTCCATGAGCAGTTCTTC. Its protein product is CASSQVEAGFFHEQFF.

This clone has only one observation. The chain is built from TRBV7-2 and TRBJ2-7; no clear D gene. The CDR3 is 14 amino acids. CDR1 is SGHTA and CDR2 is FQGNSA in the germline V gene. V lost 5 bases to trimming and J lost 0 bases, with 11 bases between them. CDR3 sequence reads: CASSAQYASYEQYF. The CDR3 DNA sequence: TGTGCCAGCAGCGCACAGTACGCCTCCTACGAGCAGTACTTC.

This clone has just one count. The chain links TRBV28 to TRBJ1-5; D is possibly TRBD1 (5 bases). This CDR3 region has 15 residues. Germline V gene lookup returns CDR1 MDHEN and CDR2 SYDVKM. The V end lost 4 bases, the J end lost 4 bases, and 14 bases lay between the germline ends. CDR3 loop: CASSSHDSLNQPQHF. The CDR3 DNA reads TGTGCCAGCAGTTCCCATGACAGCTTGAATCAGCCCCAGCATTTT.

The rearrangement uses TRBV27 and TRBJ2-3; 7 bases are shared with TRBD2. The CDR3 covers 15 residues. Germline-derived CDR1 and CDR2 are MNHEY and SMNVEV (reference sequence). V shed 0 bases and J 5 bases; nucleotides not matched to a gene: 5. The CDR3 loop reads CASSLSGGPKDTQYF. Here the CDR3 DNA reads TGTGCCAGCAGTTTATCGGGAGGGCCGAAAGATACGCAGTATTTT.

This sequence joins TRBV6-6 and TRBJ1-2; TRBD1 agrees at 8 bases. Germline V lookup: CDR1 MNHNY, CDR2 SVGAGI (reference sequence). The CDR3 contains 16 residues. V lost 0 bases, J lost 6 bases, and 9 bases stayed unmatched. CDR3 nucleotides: TGTGCCAGCAGTTACTCGGCTCAGGGGGCAAGGGATGGCTACACCTTC. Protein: CASSYSAQGARDGYTF.

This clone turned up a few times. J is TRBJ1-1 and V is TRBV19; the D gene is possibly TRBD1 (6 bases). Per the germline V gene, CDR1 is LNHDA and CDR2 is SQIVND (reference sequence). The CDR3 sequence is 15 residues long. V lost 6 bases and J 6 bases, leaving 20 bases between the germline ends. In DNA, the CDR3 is TGTGCCAGTAGCGACGTGTCCAGGGGAAGAGCTGAAGCTTTCTTT. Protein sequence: CASSDVSRGRAEAFF.